This entry describes one T cell receptor (beta chain). Its antigen remains unidentified. One end of the junction is discordant with germline, which a read error may explain. The sample originates from a study of cytomegalovirus exposure and HLA in healthy donors. Study overall: An earlier analysis identified under 130 million unique TCR beta sequences in about 179 million T cells. Inside one of the first data releases sat around 85 million unique TCRs taken from HLA-typed donors. General study results and limits: Reportedly, diagnosis of cytomegalovirus status by the classifier showed high specificity and sensitivity.

Germline lookup yields CDR1 SEHNR and CDR2 FQNEAQ (reference sequence). This CDR3 contains 12 residues. Vbeta (60) and Jbeta (13) primers were used in the PCR. Some clones are missing from TCRdb's copy, which holds only in-frame ones; the method was immunoSEQ multiplex PCR. The table records a few hundred thousand clones, around 81% of them present only once. Input material: PBMCs. This clonotype was obtained from a woman in her sixties or seventies in good health and CMV-seropositive. This chain uses TRBV7-9 with TRBJ2-2; possibly TRBD2 for D (5 bases). This CDR3 reads CSSSLLAGELFF. The CDR3 bases are TGTTCCAGCAGCTTACTAGCCGGGGAGCTGTTTTTT.